This entry concerns a single T cell receptor (beta chain). Its target is not known. The data stem from a study of CD8 T cells in ankylosing spondylitis. Study findings and constraints: It appeared that ankylosing spondylitis blood was characterized by a TCR beta motif of several highly homologous variants. Reported data indicate significant enrichment of disease-linked clones within matched ankylosing spondylitis synovial fluid. CD8+ disease-linked clones were present at relatively low frequencies in blood.

Each CDR3 protein gets one entry after TCRdb re-called the 5' RACE reads with MiXCR. The sample includes under 550,000 distinct CDR3 sequences, roughly 25% of them seen just once. Germline V gene lookup returns CDR1 MNHEY and CDR2 SVGAGI. This CDR3 comprises 17 residues. Trimming left V 0 bases short and J 3 bases short, with 14 bases between. The chain links TRBV6-5 to TRBJ2-2, with a weak D call TRBD2 (7 bases). The clonotype was recovered from a male donor with ankylosing spondylitis. Sequenced input: blood, either unsorted or a sorted T cell fraction (not recorded which). The CDR3: CASSYSGGGSDTGELFF. DNA for the CDR3: TGTGCCAGCAGTTACTCGGGGGGCGGGAGCGACACCGGGGAGCTGTTTTTT.